The entry below describes one TCR beta chain. Trimming stripped 7 bases from V and 1 base from J, with 7 bases between. This CDR3 has 11 residues. CDR1 GTSNPN and CDR2 SVGIG come from the germline V gene (reference sequence). This record comes from a study of blood T cell repertoires in COVID-19. Study-wide background: Acute and convalescent COVID-19 specimens originated in the United States, Italy and Spain.

Under the authors' procedure: Amplification of reference gene primers provided the estimated nucleated cell counts. Libraries were prepared by immunoSEQ multiplex PCR; TCRdb keeps only in-frame clonotypes and omits some of them. That table gives V, J and clone size, and the DNA gave D and trimming. This sample has more than 75,000 clones; 89% occur once, and the top ten carry about 2.5%. This TCR came from a man in his fifties with acute or convalescent COVID-19. The chain recombines TRBV30 with TRBJ1-1; D remains ambiguous. The sequenced sample consisted of peripheral blood. CDR3 amino acids: CAFERNTEAFF. As DNA, the CDR3 is TGTGCCTTCGAGAGGAACACTGAAGCTTTCTTT.